Presented here are 16 T cell receptor beta chains from one specimen sequenced in a study of blood T cell repertoires in COVID-19. Produced via immunoSEQ multiplex PCR; TCRdb's table is partial and in-frame only. The repertoire holds around 500,000 clones, with around 85% as singletons. What was sequenced was peripheral blood. The receptors here all came from a human donor in a cohort sampled during active COVID-19.

The rearrangement links TRBV3-1 (or the pseudogene TRBV3-2) to TRBJ2-7, with TRBD2 matching 10 bases. CDR3 length equals 15 residues. The germline gives CDR1 LGHDT, CDR2 YNNKEL (reference sequence). V lost 2 bases, J lost 6 bases, and 7 bases stayed unmatched. The CDR3 spells CASSQRLGLAAEQYF. The CDR3 DNA reads as TGTGCCAGCAGCCAACGACTCGGACTAGCGGCCGAGCAGTACTTC.

This clone was seen once. The chain links TRBV30 to TRBJ2-3; TRBD2 matches 7 bases. The J segment lost 5 bases and the V segment lost 3 bases, leaving 8 bases of the junction unmatched. Germline V gene sequence: CDR1 GTSNPN, CDR2 SVGIG (reference sequence). CDR3 length: 14 residues. In nucleotides, the CDR3 is TGTGCCTGGAGGCCGGCGGGAGCAGTAGATACGCAGTATTTT. Amino acids: CAWRPAGAVDTQYF.

The chain recombines TRBV6-6 with TRBJ2-7; 7 nucleotides line up with TRBD2. In germline, CDR1 is MNHNY, CDR2 SVGAGI (reference sequence). The CDR3 consists of 13 residues. After removal of 7 bases from V and 6 bases from J, the junction contained 9 bases not matched to a gene. CDR3 DNA: TGTGCCAGCAAGGAGGGAGGGGCTCGCGAGCAGTACTTC. Its protein product is CASKEGGAREQYF.

This clone was detected only once. V usage is TRBV29-1 and J usage is TRBJ1-1; D not resolved. The CDR3 has 12 amino acids. V gave up 8 bases and J gave up 0 bases, with 10 bases separating them. Germline loops: CDR1 SQVTM, CDR2 ANQGSEA. The CDR3 sequence: CSSDPVNTEAFF. The CDR3, as DNA: TGCAGCTCTGATCCGGTGAACACTGAAGCTTTCTTT.

The gene calls are TRBV3-1 (or the pseudogene TRBV3-2) and TRBJ2-1; possibly TRBD1 for D (6 bases). V lost 4 bases and J 1 base, leaving 11 bases between the germline ends. Per the germline V gene, CDR1 is LGHDT and CDR2 is YNNKEL (reference sequence). The CDR3 spans 15 residues. Written as DNA, the CDR3 is TGTGCCAGCAGCCCGCAGGGGAGTTCCTACAATGAGCAGTTCTTC. It is translated as CASSPQGSSYNEQFF.

The chain combines TRBV2 with TRBJ1-1; D ambiguous. V lost 7 bases and J 4 bases, leaving 10 bases between the germline ends. The CDR3 has 12 amino acids. Germline CDR1 is SNHLY and CDR2 is FYNNEI. CDR3 nucleotides: TGTGCCAGCAACCTGGGGAGCACTGAAGCTTTCTTT. Protein: CASNLGSTEAFF.

In its sample, this clone was seen a few times. J is TRBJ2-2 and V is TRBV29-1, with 9 bases identical to TRBD1. After removal of 7 bases from V and 8 bases from J, the junction contained 11 bases not matched to a gene. In germline, CDR1 is SQVTM, CDR2 ANQGSEA. This CDR3 comprises 14 residues. CDR3 sequence reads: CSARPGQGWGELFF. In nucleotides, the CDR3 is TGCAGCGCCCGACCGGGACAGGGTTGGGGGGAGCTGTTTTTT.

This chain joins TRBV5-6 and TRBJ1-1; 8 bases are shared with TRBD1. This CDR3 has 16 residues. Per the germline V gene, CDR1 is SGHDT and CDR2 is YYEEEE. J was trimmed by 5 bases and V by 1 base; bases with no gene match: 10. CDR3 in DNA: TGTGCCAGCAGCTTGCGCGGAACAGGGGGGCGGACTGAAGCTTTCTTT. Protein product: CASSLRGTGGRTEAFF.

The chain employs TRBV19 and TRBJ1-1; 7 bases line up with TRBD1. This CDR3 region has 16 residues. V gave up 1 base and J gave up 3 bases; unmatched junction bases: 8. Germline CDR1 and CDR2: LNHDA and SQIVND (reference sequence). The CDR3 sequence is CASSIAVGRGDTEAFF. Here the CDR3 DNA reads TGTGCCAGTAGTATAGCGGTAGGCAGGGGGGACACTGAAGCTTTCTTT.

Turning to this clone: The junction departs from the called germline gene at one end, perhaps through a read error. This sequence joins TRBV15 and TRBJ2-1; TRBD2 is a possible D gene (6 bases). Germline V lookup: CDR1 LNHNV, CDR2 YYDKDF (reference sequence). The CDR3 runs 13 residues. The DNA for the CDR3 is TGTGCCACCAGCAGAGATCGGGACCGCGGGGTGATCTTC. Protein sequence: CATSRDRDRGVIF.

The chain joins TRBV30 to TRBJ1-5; no clear D gene. Germline assignment: CDR1 GTSNPN and CDR2 SVGIG (reference sequence). This CDR3 contains 13 residues. The V gene lost 4 bases and the J gene lost 0 bases, with 7 bases spanning the gap. The CDR3 nucleotides read TGTGCCTGGACAGATTATAGCAATCAGCCCCAGCATTTT. Translated: CAWTDYSNQPQHF.

The J gene is TRBJ2-2, the V gene TRBV7-6; D gene ambiguous. V was cut by 5 bases and J by 0 bases, with 10 bases left in between. Germline CDR1 reads SGHVS; CDR2 reads FNYEAQ. The CDR3 length is 15 residues. Here the CDR3 reads CASSTPGSNTGELFF. The DNA of the CDR3 is TGTGCCAGCAGCACACCGGGTTCGAACACCGGGGAGCTGTTTTTT.

This rearrangement joins TRBV25-1 to TRBJ2-4, with 7 positions matching TRBD2. V dropped 8 bases and J dropped 5; count of bases not matched to a gene: 6. There are 13 residues in the CDR3. CDR1 and CDR2 (germline): MGHDK, SYGVNS. As DNA, the CDR3 is TGTGCCAGCGGGAGGGCCGGGGAAAACATTCAGTACTTC. Protein product: CASGRAGENIQYF.

Only one count was recorded for this clone. J is TRBJ1-5 and V is TRBV11-3; TRBD1 aligns across 7 bases. This CDR3 has 15 residues. Germline CDR1 and CDR2: SGHNT and YENEEA. Germline trimming cut 0 bases from V and 5 bases from J; bases unmatched to any gene: 4. CDR3 residues: CASSLDRQGDQPQHF. CDR3 nucleotide sequence: TGTGCCAGCAGCTTAGATAGACAGGGAGATCAGCCCCAGCATTTT. The whole variable domain, remainder taken from reference TRBV11-3 and TRBJ1-5, is EAGVVQSPRYKIIEKKQPVAFWCNPISGHNTLYWYLQNLGQGPELLIRYENEEAVDDSQLPKDRFSAERLKGVDSTLKIQPAELGDSAVYLCASSLDRQGDQPQHFGDGTRLSIL.

The rearrangement uses TRBV27 and TRBJ2-3; 10 bases map to TRBD1. Trimming cost V 7 bases and J 4 bases; bases outside gene matches: 14. Germline V gives CDR1 MNHEY, CDR2 SMNVEV (reference sequence). CDR3 size: 17 residues. The CDR3 reads CASTQRGTGASPDTQYF. In DNA, the CDR3 is TGTGCCAGCACTCAGCGAGGGACAGGGGCTTCTCCAGATACGCAGTATTTT.

This chain uses TRBV18 with TRBJ1-2; unclear D gene. CDR3 length: 13 amino acids. Deletions cut 2 bases from V and 4 bases from J, with 8 bases between. Germline V CDR1 and CDR2: KGHSH, LQKENI. CDR3 loop: CASSPEDLYGYTF. CDR3 coding DNA: TGTGCCAGCTCACCAGAGGATCTCTATGGCTACACCTTC.